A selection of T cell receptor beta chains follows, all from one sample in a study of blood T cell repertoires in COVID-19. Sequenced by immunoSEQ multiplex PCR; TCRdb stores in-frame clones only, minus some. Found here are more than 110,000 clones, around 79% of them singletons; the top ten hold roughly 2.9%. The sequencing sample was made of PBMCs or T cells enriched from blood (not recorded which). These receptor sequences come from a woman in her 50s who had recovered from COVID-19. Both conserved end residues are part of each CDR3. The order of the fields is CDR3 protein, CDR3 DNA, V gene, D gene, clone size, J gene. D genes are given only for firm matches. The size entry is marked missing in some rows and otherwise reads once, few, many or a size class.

CASSPQGYTEAFF TGTGCCAGCAGCCCTCAGGGGTACACTGAAGCTTTCTTT TRBV7-3 NA few TRBJ1-1
CASRMDGGAGNTIYF TGTGCCAGCAGGATGGATGGGGGCGCTGGAAACACCATATATTTT TRBV7-8 NA few TRBJ1-3
CASSQGQGPSNEKLFF TGCGCCAGCAGCCAAGGGCAGGGGCCATCTAATGAAAAACTGTTTTTT TRBV4-1 NA NA TRBJ1-4
CASSGTPTGGISEQYF TGTGCCAGCAGCGGAACCCCGACAGGGGGGATCAGCGAGCAGTACTTC TRBV9 TRBD1 NA TRBJ2-7
CASSYSAGSNEQFF TGTGCCAGCAGTTACTCCGCGGGTTCCAATGAGCAGTTCTTC TRBV6-2/TRBV6-3 NA NA TRBJ2-1
CASSYIGQASNQPQHF TGTGCCAGCAGTTATATTGGACAGGCGAGCAATCAGCCCCAGCATTTT TRBV28 TRBD1 NA TRBJ1-5
CASSLGEDNLRRGYTF TGCGCCAGCAGCTTAGGTGAGGACAACCTCAGGCGGGGCTACACCTTC TRBV5-1 NA NA TRBJ1-2
CASSKGGRQGGRGTDTQYF TGTGCCAGCAGCAAAGGAGGGCGACAGGGGGGAAGGGGCACAGATACGCAGTATTTT TRBV21-1 NA once TRBJ2-3
CASSLFSGGQRNEQFF TGTGCCAGCAGTCTCTTTAGCGGGGGGCAAAGAAATGAGCAGTTCTTC TRBV27 TRBD2 few TRBJ2-1
CASSPPRAEAFF TGTGCCAGCTCACCACCGAGGGCTGAAGCTTTCTTT TRBV18 NA NA TRBJ1-1
CASSLGLYTNEKLFF TGTGCCAGCAGCTTAGGGCTTTACACCAATGAAAAACTGTTTTTT TRBV7-6 NA few TRBJ1-4
CASSQDQGSGYGYTF TGTGCCAGCAGCCAAGATCAGGGGAGCGGCTATGGCTACACCTTC TRBV3-1/TRBV3-2 NA NA TRBJ1-2
CASSLGSGGSYTF TGTGCCAGCAGCTTAGGTTCAGGAGGAAGCTACACCTTC TRBV11-3 NA many TRBJ1-2
CASTGGGVSTDTQYF TGTGCCAGCACGGGGGGGGGCGTTAGCACAGATACGCAGTATTTT TRBV6-6 TRBD2 once TRBJ2-3
CASSDLGQGDSPLHF TGTGCCAGCAGTGACTTGGGACAGGGGGATTCACCCCTCCACTTT TRBV2 TRBD1 NA TRBJ1-6
CASSFNTGIDTEAFF TGCGCCAGCAGCTTCAATACAGGGATCGACACTGAAGCTTTCTTT TRBV5-1 NA once TRBJ1-1
CATSDPGQGSGNTIYF TGTGCCACCAGTGACCCGGGACAGGGGTCTGGAAACACCATATATTTT TRBV24-1 TRBD1 NA TRBJ1-3
CASLQGALDYGYTF TGTGCCAGTCTACAGGGGGCCTTGGACTATGGCTACACCTTC TRBV28 TRBD1 few TRBJ1-2
CASSRDGLNQPQHF TGTGCCAGCAGCCGGGACGGACTAAATCAGCCCCAGCATTTT TRBV7-9 NA NA TRBJ1-5
CASSHRRDWRETQYF TGTGCCAGCAGCCATCGCCGGGACTGGCGGGAGACCCAGTACTTC TRBV3-1/TRBV3-2 NA NA TRBJ2-5
CASSEAVGATDTQYF TGTGCCAGCAGTGAAGCGGTGGGGGCCACAGATACGCAGTATTTT TRBV6-1 NA NA TRBJ2-3
CASSEGGINEKLFF TGTGCCAGCAGCGAAGGGGGTATCAATGAAAAACTGTTTTTT TRBV7-9 NA NA TRBJ1-4
CASSFRDFSTDTQYF TGTGCCAGCAGCTTCAGGGACTTCAGCACAGATACGCAGTATTTT TRBV5-5 NA NA TRBJ2-3
CASSDGGWSTDTQYF TGCGCCAGCAGTGACGGCGGCTGGAGCACAGATACGCAGTATTTT TRBV10-1 NA NA TRBJ2-3
CASSLRDRVDYGYTF TGTGCCAGCAGTTTAAGGGACAGGGTAGACTATGGCTACACCTTC TRBV28 TRBD1 few TRBJ1-2
CASRFPRAGEQYF TGTGCCAGCAGGTTCCCCAGGGCGGGAGAGCAGTACTTC TRBV2 NA NA TRBJ2-7
CASSLEGQGGQPQHF TGTGCCAGCAGTTTAGAGGGACAGGGGGGTCAGCCCCAGCATTTT TRBV28 TRBD1 many TRBJ1-5
CARSRLTYEQYF TGTGCCAGAAGCAGACTGACCTACGAGCAGTACTTC TRBV5-3 NA NA TRBJ2-7
CASTGVSSYNSPLHF TGTGCCAGCACCGGAGTTAGCTCCTATAATTCACCCCTCCACTTT TRBV2 NA NA TRBJ1-6
CASSPSGGNQETQYF TGTGCCAGCAGCCCTAGCGGGGGGAACCAAGAGACCCAGTACTTC TRBV3-1/TRBV3-2 TRBD2 NA TRBJ2-5
CASSIGVPGDVSNQPQHF TGTGCCAGCAGCATTGGTGTGCCAGGGGATGTGAGCAATCAGCCCCAGCATTTT TRBV5-8 NA NA TRBJ1-5
CASSQTGGTDTQYF TGTGCCAGTAGTCAGACAGGGGGAACAGATACGCAGTATTTT TRBV19 TRBD1 NA TRBJ2-3
CASSLWSRDRDHEQYF TGTGCCAGCAGTTTATGGAGCCGGGACAGGGACCACGAGCAGTACTTC TRBV11-3 TRBD1 NA TRBJ2-7
CASSTSDRVNQPQHF TGTGCCAGCAGCACCAGTGACAGGGTTAATCAGCCCCAGCATTTT TRBV7-9 TRBD1 NA TRBJ1-5
CASSSPGQSYNEQFF TGTGCCAGCAGTTCCCCGGGACAGTCCTACAATGAGCAGTTCTTC TRBV6-5 TRBD1 once TRBJ2-1
CASSYSAAYGYTF TGTGCCAGCAGTTACTCGGCCGCCTATGGCTACACCTTC TRBV6-5 NA NA TRBJ1-2
CASSRVDRDYNEQFF TGTGCCAGCAGCCGGGTAGACAGGGACTACAATGAGCAGTTCTTC TRBV5-6 TRBD1 NA TRBJ2-1
CASSSPGQGARGNTIYF TGTGCCAGCAGCAGCCCGGGACAGGGAGCTCGTGGAAACACCATATATTTT TRBV21-1 NA NA TRBJ1-3
CASSQPGHTETQYF TGCGCCAGCAGCCAACCGGGACATACCGAGACCCAGTACTTC TRBV4-1 NA once TRBJ2-5
CASYKNRHEQYF TGTGCCAGCTATAAGAACAGGCACGAGCAGTACTTC TRBV6-5 NA NA TRBJ2-7
CSAGLAGEQFF TGCAGTGCCGGACTAGCCGGTGAGCAGTTCTTC TRBV20-1 TRBD2 NA TRBJ2-1
CASSYRTGSNYGYTF TGTGCCAGCAGCTACCGGACAGGGTCTAACTATGGCTACACCTTC TRBV7-2 TRBD1 NA TRBJ1-2
CASSLRGKYSNQPQHF TGTGCCAGCAGTTTAAGGGGGAAATATAGCAATCAGCCCCAGCATTTT TRBV28 NA NA TRBJ1-5
CSVPRGQGLMNTEAFF TGCAGCGTCCCCCGGGGACAGGGCCTAATGAACACTGAAGCTTTCTTT TRBV29-1 TRBD1 once TRBJ1-1
CASSPPLRQGAGNEQFF TGTGCCAGCTCACCTCCTCTGAGACAGGGGGCTGGGAATGAGCAGTTCTTC TRBV18 TRBD1 NA TRBJ2-1
CASSKVRGAGEQFF TGTGCCAGCAGTAAGGTGCGGGGGGCGGGTGAGCAGTTCTTC TRBV6-5 TRBD2 NA TRBJ2-1
CASTRTGDGYTF TGTGCCAGCACCCGGACAGGGGACGGCTACACCTTC TRBV6-5 TRBD1 NA TRBJ1-2
CASSQEKGMNTEAFF TGCGCCAGCAGCCAAGAAAAGGGGATGAACACTGAAGCTTTCTTT TRBV4-1 NA NA TRBJ1-1
CASSPRLGRRSDEQFF TGCGCCAGCAGCCCCAGGTTAGGGAGAAGATCGGATGAGCAGTTCTTC TRBV5-1 NA NA TRBJ2-1
CASSLALAGPYNEQFF TGTGCCAGCAGCTTAGCATTAGCGGGGCCTTACAATGAGCAGTTCTTC TRBV7-9 TRBD2 NA TRBJ2-1
CASSPITGTSYSYRGSPLHF TGTGCCAGCAGTCCTATTACCGGGACAAGCTATTCTTACAGGGGTTCACCCCTCCACTTT TRBV27 TRBD1 NA TRBJ1-6
CASSVRQGHEQFF TGTGCCAGCAGCGTGAGACAGGGACATGAGCAGTTCTTC TRBV5-8 TRBD1 once TRBJ2-1
CASGLDLTGKGTEAFF TGTGCTAGTGGTTTGGATCTGACAGGGAAAGGAACTGAAGCTTTCTTT TRBV12-5 TRBD1 medium-sized TRBJ1-1
CASSSYRETEAFF TGTGCCAGCAGTTCATACAGGGAGACTGAAGCTTTCTTT TRBV6-5 NA NA TRBJ1-1
CASSGTGIYSETQYF TGTGCCAGCAGCGGGACAGGGATTTATTCGGAGACCCAGTACTTC TRBV2 TRBD1 once TRBJ2-5